Below are 19 T cell receptor beta chains sequenced from a single sample in a study of blood T cell repertoires in COVID-19. Only in-frame clones appear in the TCRdb table, and some are missing; sequencing was by immunoSEQ multiplex PCR. The sample lists about 50,000 clones, around four fifths seen once, with roughly 13% in the top ten. Sequenced: peripheral blood. These receptors came from a human donor in a cohort sampled during active COVID-19.

The chain links TRBV10-3 to TRBJ1-3; 11 bases agree with TRBD1. CDR1 and CDR2 from the germline V gene are ENHRY and SYGVKD. J was trimmed by 3 bases and V by 6 bases; bases with no gene match: 1. The CDR3 spans 14 residues. CDR3 sequence (DNA): TGTGCCATCAGGGACAGGGGGCATGGAAACACCATATATTTT. This sequence encodes CAIRDRGHGNTIYF.

CDR3 sequence reads: CASSLGVGVTNTEAFF. In nucleotides, the CDR3 is TGTGCCAGCAGCTTAGGGGTAGGGGTTACGAACACTGAAGCTTTCTTT. This chain joins TRBV11-2 and TRBJ1-1, with D possibly matching TRBD1 (5 bases). This CDR3 is built from 16 residues. With 1 base removed from V and 1 base from J, the gap between germline ends came to 13 bases. Germline CDR1 reads SGHAT; CDR2 reads FQNNGV. The variable domain in full, with the rest retrieved from reference TRBV11-2 and TRBJ1-1, is EAGVAQSPRYKIIEKRQSVAFWCNPISGHATLYWYQQILGQGPKLLIQFQNNGVVDDSQLPKDRFSAERLKGVDSTLKIQPAKLEDSAVYLCASSLGVGVTNTEAFFGQGTRLTVV.

The chain has TRBV6-2 or TRBV6-3 and TRBJ1-5; 7 bases line up with TRBD1. CDR1 MNHEY and CDR2 SVGEGT come from the germline V gene. Trimming took 5 bases from V and 5 from J; bases not matched to a gene: 6. This CDR3 has 14 amino acids. CDR3 amino acids: CASSRDRDYQPQHF. For the CDR3, the DNA is TGTGCCAGCAGTCGGGACAGAGACTATCAGCCCCAGCATTTT.

The chain recombines TRBV15 with TRBJ2-7; perhaps TRBD2 as D (6 bases). CDR3 length: 15 amino acids. Germline V gene data show CDR1 as LNHNV and CDR2 as YYDKDF (reference sequence). Trimming left V 2 bases short and J 1 base short, with 12 bases between. Written as DNA, the CDR3 is TGTGCCACCAGCAGAACCCGGGGGAATTCCTACGAGCAGTACTTC. Protein: CATSRTRGNSYEQYF.

The rearrangement links TRBV15 to TRBJ1-5; D is unresolved. The CDR3 is 14 amino acids. Germline V gene sequence: CDR1 LNHNV, CDR2 YYDKDF (reference sequence). V gave up 4 bases and J gave up 6 bases, with 13 bases separating them. The CDR3 spells CATSTRATGQPQHF. The CDR3 nucleotides read TGTGCCACCAGCACGAGGGCCACGGGTCAGCCCCAGCATTTT.

The chain uses TRBV6-2 or TRBV6-3 and TRBJ1-1, with D uncertain. The length of the CDR3 is 12 residues. CDR1 is MNHEY and CDR2 is SVGEGT in the germline V gene. V lost 6 bases to trimming and J lost 5 bases, with 10 bases between them. For the CDR3, the DNA is TGTGCCAGCAGCCGAACATCAACTGAAGCTTTCTTT. Its translation is CASSRTSTEAFF.

V gene TRBV24-1 combines with J gene TRBJ1-5, with 7 bases that match TRBD1. Germline V CDR1 and CDR2: KGHDR, SFDVKD. Trimming cost V 5 bases and J 6 bases; bases outside gene matches: 6. The CDR3 has 14 residues. In nucleotides, the CDR3 is TGTGCCACCAGTGCAAAAAGGGGGCTTCAGCCCCAGCATTTT. Protein sequence: CATSAKRGLQPQHF.

V usage is TRBV4-3 and J usage is TRBJ1-5, with 8 bases matching TRBD1. With 3 bases clipped from V and 5 bases from J, the junction kept 6 bases outside the gene matches. The CDR3 has 15 residues. Germline V gene data show CDR1 as LGHNA and CDR2 as YSLEER. For the CDR3, the DNA is TGCGCCAGCAGCCAGGGTACAGGGGGGGATCAGCCCCAGCATTTT. As protein: CASSQGTGGDQPQHF.

This chain joins TRBV6-5 and TRBJ1-1, with TRBD1 as a possible D gene (6 bases). Germline values: CDR1 MNHEY, CDR2 SVGAGI. The CDR3 length is 14 residues. With 7 bases removed from V and 4 bases from J, the gap between germline ends came to 16 bases. This chain's CDR3 is CASISGTFPTEAFF. CDR3 DNA sequence: TGTGCCAGCATATCCGGGACATTTCCCACTGAAGCTTTCTTT.

The V and J genes are TRBV6-5 and TRBJ1-4; tentatively, D is TRBD1 (6 bases). This CDR3 spans 14 amino acids. Trimming removed 6 bases at V and 5 bases at J, with 13 bases between. CDR1 is MNHEY, CDR2 SVGAGI, per germline. CDR3: CASRSSGANEKLFF. For the CDR3, the DNA is TGTGCCAGCAGGTCCTCAGGGGCAAATGAAAAACTGTTTTTT.

The chain combines TRBV28 with TRBJ2-7; 7 bases are a match to TRBD1. This CDR3 comprises 14 residues. Germline trimming cut 7 bases from V and 7 bases from J; bases unmatched to any gene: 13. Germline loops: CDR1 MDHEN, CDR2 SYDVKM. The CDR3 here is CASTAPGDRGEQYF. The CDR3 bases are TGTGCCAGCACCGCCCCCGGGGACAGAGGGGAGCAGTACTTC.

This clone is deemed medium-sized. CDR3 residues: CATSPDRAGTEAFF. DNA for the CDR3: TGTGCCACCAGCCCAGACAGGGCGGGCACTGAAGCTTTCTTT. The chain joins TRBV24-1 to TRBJ1-1; TRBD1 matches at 7 bases. This CDR3 contains 14 residues. CDR1 is KGHDR and CDR2 is SFDVKD in the germline V gene. The V gene end was trimmed by 7 bases and the J gene end by 4 bases; junction bases not matched to a gene: 8.

This chain connects TRBV25-1 to TRBJ2-6, with no clear D. With 6 bases removed from V and 1 base from J, the gap between germline ends came to 4 bases. The CDR3 is 13 amino acids. The germline V gene has CDR1 MGHDK and CDR2 SYGVNS. The CDR3 DNA reads as TGTGCCAGCAGGGCTTCTGGGGCCAACGTCCTGACTTTC. This sequence encodes CASRASGANVLTF. Filled out from reference TRBV25-1 and TRBJ2-6, the complete variable domain reads EADIYQTPRYLVIGTGKKITLECSQTMGHDKMYWYQQDPGMELHLIHYSYGVNSTEKGDLSSESTVSRIRTEHFPLTLESARPSHTSQYLCASRASGANVLTFGAGSRLTVL.

Points on this clone: The CDR3 does not end in the conserved phenylalanine or tryptophan, so this is likely a read error. The DNA is left out, because the CDR3 cannot be placed on it with certainty; the CDR3 is given as TCRdb lists it. J is TRBJ1-4 and V is TRBV20-1. Germline V gene lookup returns CDR1 DFQATT and CDR2 SNEGSKA (reference sequence). Ends included, the CDR3 has 12 residues. The CDR3: CSASPRWGGRLC.

The genes are TRBV9 and TRBJ1-4; weak D call: TRBD1 (6 bases). The CDR3 sequence is 16 residues long. From germline, CDR1 is SGDLS and CDR2 YYNGEE. V was shortened by 3 bases and J by 7 bases, with 19 bases between the two germline ends. This CDR3 reads CASSALQGRIIEKLFF. The CDR3 DNA is TGTGCCAGCAGCGCTCTCCAGGGGCGGATTATTGAAAAACTGTTTTTT.

V is TRBV30 and J is TRBJ2-5; a weak D match, TRBD2 (7 bases). The CDR3 runs to 14 residues. V was shortened by 3 bases and J by 2 bases, with 13 bases between the two germline ends. Germline V gene sequence: CDR1 GTSNPN, CDR2 SVGIG (reference sequence). DNA of the CDR3: TGTGCCTGGAGGTGGGGGGGCCTACAAGAGACCCAGTACTTC. Its translation is CAWRWGGLQETQYF.

V gene TRBV7-2 combines with J gene TRBJ2-2; D is possibly TRBD2 (6 bases). The V gene's germline CDR1 is SGHTA and CDR2 FQGNSA. The CDR3 sequence is 16 residues long. The V and J ends lost 1 base and 0 bases respectively, with 9 bases between them. CDR3 sequence: CASSLVGGPNTGELFF. The CDR3 region has the DNA TGTGCCAGCAGCTTAGTGGGGGGACCGAACACCGGGGAGCTGTTTTTT.

This chain joins TRBV12-3 or TRBV12-4 and TRBJ1-2, with no clear D. The CDR3 runs to 13 residues. V lost 5 bases, J lost 7 bases, and 14 bases lay in between. The CDR3 loop reads CASSLEGAGGYTF. The CDR3 DNA sequence: TGTGCCAGCAGTCTGGAGGGAGCAGGTGGCTACACCTTC.

The V call is TRBV27, the J call TRBJ1-3; TRBD1 matches 7 bases. The V gene's germline CDR1 is MNHEY and CDR2 SMNVEV (reference sequence). The ends lost 8 bases at V and 0 bases at J; junction bases unmatched: 7. The CDR3 covers 15 residues. CDR3 sequence: CASGTARDSGNTIYF. For the CDR3, the DNA is TGTGCCAGCGGGACAGCAAGGGACTCTGGAAACACCATATATTTT.